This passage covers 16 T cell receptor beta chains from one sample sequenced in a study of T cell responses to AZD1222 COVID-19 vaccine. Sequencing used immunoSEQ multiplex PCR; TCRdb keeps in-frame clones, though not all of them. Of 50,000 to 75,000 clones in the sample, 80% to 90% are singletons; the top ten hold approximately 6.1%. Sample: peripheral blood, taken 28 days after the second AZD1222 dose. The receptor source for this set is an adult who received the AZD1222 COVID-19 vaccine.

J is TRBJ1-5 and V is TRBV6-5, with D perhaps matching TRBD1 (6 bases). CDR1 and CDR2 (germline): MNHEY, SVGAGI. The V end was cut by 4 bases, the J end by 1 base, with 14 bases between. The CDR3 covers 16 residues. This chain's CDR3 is CASSSQGGRSNQPQHF. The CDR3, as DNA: TGTGCCAGCAGTTCACAGGGCGGTCGGAGCAATCAGCCCCAGCATTTT.

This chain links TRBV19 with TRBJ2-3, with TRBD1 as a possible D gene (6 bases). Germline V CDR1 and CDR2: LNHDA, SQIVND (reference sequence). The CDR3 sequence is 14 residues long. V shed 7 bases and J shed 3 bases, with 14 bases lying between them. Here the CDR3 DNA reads TGTGCCAGTAACACACAGGGCTTTACAGATACGCAGTATTTT. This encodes CASNTQGFTDTQYF.

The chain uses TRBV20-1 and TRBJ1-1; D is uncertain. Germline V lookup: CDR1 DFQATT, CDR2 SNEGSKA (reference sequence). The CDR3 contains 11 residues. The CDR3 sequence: CRAVRNTEAFF. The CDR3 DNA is TGCAGAGCAGTAAGGAACACTGAAGCTTTCTTT.

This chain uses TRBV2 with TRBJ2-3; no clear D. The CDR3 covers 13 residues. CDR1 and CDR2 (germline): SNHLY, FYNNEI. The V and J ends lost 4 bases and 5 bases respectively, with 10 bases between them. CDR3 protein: CASSVGMRDTQYF. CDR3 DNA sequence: TGTGCCAGCAGTGTGGGGATGAGAGATACGCAGTATTTT.

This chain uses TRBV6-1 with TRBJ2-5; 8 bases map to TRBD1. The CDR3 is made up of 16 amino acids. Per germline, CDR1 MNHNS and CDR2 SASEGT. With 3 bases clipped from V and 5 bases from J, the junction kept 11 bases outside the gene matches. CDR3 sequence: CASSDVPLGQAETQYF. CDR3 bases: TGTGCCAGCAGTGACGTACCCCTGGGACAGGCCGAGACCCAGTACTTC.

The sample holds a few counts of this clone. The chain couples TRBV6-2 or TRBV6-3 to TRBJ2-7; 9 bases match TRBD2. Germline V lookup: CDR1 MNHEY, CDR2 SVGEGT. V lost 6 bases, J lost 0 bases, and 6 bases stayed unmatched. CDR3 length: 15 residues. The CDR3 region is CASSQAGGLSYEQYF. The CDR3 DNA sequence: TGTGCCAGCAGCCAAGCGGGGGGCCTCTCCTACGAGCAGTACTTC.

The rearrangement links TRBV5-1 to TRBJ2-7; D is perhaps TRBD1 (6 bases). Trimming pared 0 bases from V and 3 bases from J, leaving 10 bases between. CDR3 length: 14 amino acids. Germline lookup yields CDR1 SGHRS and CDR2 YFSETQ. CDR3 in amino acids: CASSLAGQSYEQYF. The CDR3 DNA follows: TGCGCCAGCAGCTTGGCTGGACAGAGCTACGAGCAGTACTTC.

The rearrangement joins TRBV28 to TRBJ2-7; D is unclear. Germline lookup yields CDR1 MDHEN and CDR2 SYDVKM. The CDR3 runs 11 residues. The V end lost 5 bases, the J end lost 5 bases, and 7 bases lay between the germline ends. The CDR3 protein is CASSQSHEQYF. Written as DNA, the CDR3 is TGTGCCAGCAGTCAATCCCACGAGCAGTACTTC.

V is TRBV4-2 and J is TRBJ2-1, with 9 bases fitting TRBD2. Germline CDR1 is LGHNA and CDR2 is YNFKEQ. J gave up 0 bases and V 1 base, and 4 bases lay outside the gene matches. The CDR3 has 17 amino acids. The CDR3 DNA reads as TGTGCCAGCAGCCAAGCAGCGGGGGGACCCTCCTACAATGAGCAGTTCTTC. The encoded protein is CASSQAAGGPSYNEQFF.

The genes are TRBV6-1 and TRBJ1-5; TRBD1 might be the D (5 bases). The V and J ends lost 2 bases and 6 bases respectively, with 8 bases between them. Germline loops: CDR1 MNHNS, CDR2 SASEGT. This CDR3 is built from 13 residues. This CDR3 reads CASSETGIQPQHF. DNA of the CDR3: TGTGCCAGCAGTGAAACAGGAATTCAGCCCCAGCATTTT.

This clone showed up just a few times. The CDR3 region has the DNA TGCAGCGTTGTTTGGGAGGGGGTCAATCAGCCCCAGCATTTT. Residues: CSVVWEGVNQPQHF. V and J are TRBV29-1 and TRBJ1-5, with D possibly being TRBD1 (6 bases). The CDR3 sequence is 14 residues long. CDR1 is SQVTM, CDR2 ANQGSEA, per germline. V was shortened by 4 bases and J by 3 bases, with 13 bases between the two germline ends.

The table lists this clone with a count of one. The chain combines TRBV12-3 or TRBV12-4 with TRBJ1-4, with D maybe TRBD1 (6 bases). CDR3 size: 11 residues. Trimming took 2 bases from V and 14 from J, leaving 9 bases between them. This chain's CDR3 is CASSLQGKLFF. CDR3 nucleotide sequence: TGTGCCAGCAGTTTACAGGGGAAGCTGTTTTTT.

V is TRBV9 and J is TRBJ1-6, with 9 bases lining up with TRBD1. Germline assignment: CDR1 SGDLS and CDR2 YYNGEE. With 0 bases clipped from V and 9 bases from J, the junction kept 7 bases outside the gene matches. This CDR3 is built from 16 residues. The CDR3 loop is CASSVGGDRVTSPLHF. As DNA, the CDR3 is TGTGCCAGCAGCGTAGGAGGGGACAGGGTGACTTCACCCCTCCACTTT.

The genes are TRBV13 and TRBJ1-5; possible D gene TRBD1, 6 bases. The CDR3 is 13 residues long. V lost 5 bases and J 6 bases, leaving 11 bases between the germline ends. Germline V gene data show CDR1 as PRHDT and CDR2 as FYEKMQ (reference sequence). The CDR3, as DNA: TGTGCCAGCAGCCGGGGGCAAGGTCAGCCCCAGCATTTT. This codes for CASSRGQGQPQHF.

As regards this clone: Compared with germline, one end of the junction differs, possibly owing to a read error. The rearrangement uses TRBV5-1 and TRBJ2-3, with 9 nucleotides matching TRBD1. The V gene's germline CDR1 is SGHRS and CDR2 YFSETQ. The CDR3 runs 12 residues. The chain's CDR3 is CASSLTGTGINF. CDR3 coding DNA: TGCGCCAGCAGCTTGACCGGGACAGGGATTAATTTT.

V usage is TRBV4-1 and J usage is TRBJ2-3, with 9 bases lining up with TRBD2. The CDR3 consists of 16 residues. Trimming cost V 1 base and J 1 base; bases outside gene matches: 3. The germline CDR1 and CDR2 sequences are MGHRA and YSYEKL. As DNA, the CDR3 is TGCGCCAGCAGCCAAGGGGCTAGCGGGGGCACAGATACGCAGTATTTT. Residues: CASSQGASGGTDTQYF.